This T cell receptor (beta chain) was found in a study of cytotoxic CD8 clonotypes in ibrutinib-treated CLL. General study findings and limits: Baseline levels were approached again at progression, after clonality had risen at ibrutinib response.

TCRdb's copy holds only in-frame clones and misses some; the assay was immunoSEQ multiplex PCR. The sample has some 150,000 clones; about 79% are singletons. Concerning this clone: Antigen specificity is unknown.

CDR1 is MNHEY, CDR2 SVGAGI, per germline. The CDR3 length is 15 residues. Trimming took off 0 bases at V and 4 bases at J, with 13 bases between the two ends. Sequenced material: PBMCs, taken after 12 months of ibrutinib treatment. This clonotype was obtained from a human donor with chronic lymphocytic leukemia. V and J are TRBV6-5 and TRBJ2-7, with D hard to call. CDR3 residues: CASSYSGVGPYEQYF. The CDR3 DNA sequence: TGTGCCAGCAGTTACTCAGGCGTCGGACCTTACGAGCAGTACTTC.